This TCR beta chain comes out of a study of regulatory T cells in long-lasting Graves disease. Arm-PCR of CDR3 regions and iRepertoire HTBI primers were the basis on which TCR beta libraries were built. MiXCR, run by TCRdb on the multiplex PCR reads, gives a single entry per CDR3 protein. Of fewer than 650,000 distinct CDR3 sequences listed, about 16% were seen once; the top ten hold 15% to 20%. Specified time point: newly diagnosed GD, antithyroid drugs for less than 3 months. The TCR library was made from RNA extracted from PBMCs. This clonotype appeared many times. What it binds is unknown. Trimming removed 2 bases from V and 3 bases from J, with 13 bases in between. Germline loops: CDR1 MDHEN, CDR2 SYDVKM. The length of the CDR3 is 15 residues. General study points: Persistent Graves' patients showed less TCR diversity than newly diagnosed ones. A greater number of public clonotypes (2,741) was shared by persistent patients than by new patients (about 990).

This sample also appeared in a second study, on T cells in Graves' hyperthyroidism and ophthalmopathy. That paper states: Stability of Graves' hyperthyroidism was defined as absent ophthalmopathy progression within 18 months. The blood repertoire included most of the expanded thyroid clonotypes above 0.001.

This sample comprised peripheral blood mononuclear cells (PBMCs), obtained at new diagnosis, from a patient treated with antithyroid drugs. This clonotype originated in a young woman with Graves disease. This chain links TRBV28 with TRBJ1-2, with D perhaps matching TRBD1 (5 bases). CDR3 in amino acids: CASSLRHKGDYGYTF. CDR3 sequence (DNA): TGTGCCAGCAGTTTACGGCACAAAGGGGACTATGGCTACACCTTC.